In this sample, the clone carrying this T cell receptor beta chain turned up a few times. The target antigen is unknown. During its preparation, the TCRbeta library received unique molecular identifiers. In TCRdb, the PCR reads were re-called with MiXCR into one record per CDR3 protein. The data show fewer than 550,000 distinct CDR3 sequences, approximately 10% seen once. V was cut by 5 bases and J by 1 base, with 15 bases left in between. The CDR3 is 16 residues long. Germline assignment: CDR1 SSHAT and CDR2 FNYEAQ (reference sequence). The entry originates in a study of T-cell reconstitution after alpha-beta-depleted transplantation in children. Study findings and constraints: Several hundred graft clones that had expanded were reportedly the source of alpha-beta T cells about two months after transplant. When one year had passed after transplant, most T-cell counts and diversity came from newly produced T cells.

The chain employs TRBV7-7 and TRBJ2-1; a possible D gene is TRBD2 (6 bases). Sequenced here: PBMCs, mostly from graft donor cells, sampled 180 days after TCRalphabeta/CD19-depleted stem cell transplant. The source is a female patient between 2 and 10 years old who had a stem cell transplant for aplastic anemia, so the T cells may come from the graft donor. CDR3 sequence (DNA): TGTGCCAGCAGCCCCATCCCGGGAGTGTCCTACAATGAGCAGTTCTTC. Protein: CASSPIPGVSYNEQFF. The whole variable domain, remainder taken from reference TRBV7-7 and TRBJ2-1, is GAGVSQSPRYKVTKRGQDVTLRCDPISSHATLYWYQQALGQGPEFLTYFNYEAQPDKSGLPSDRFSAERPEGSISTLTIQRTEQRDSAMYRCASSPIPGVSYNEQFFGPGTRLTVL.